The rows below give T cell receptor beta chains drawn from one sample of a study of STAT3 mutations in large granular lymphocyte leukemia. Profiled with immunoSEQ multiplex PCR; TCRdb holds only in-frame clones, not every one. The sample lists tens of thousands of clones, nearly 90% occurring once. The sequenced sample was PBMCs. The receptor source for this set is a human donor with T large granular lymphocyte leukemia. Some clones in this sample may be carry-over from other donors' samples. CDR3s include the opening cysteine and the closing phenylalanine or tryptophan. D genes are given only for firm matches.

V gene	D gene	J gene	CDR3 DNA	CDR3 protein
TRBV19	NA	TRBJ2-6	TGTGCCAGTAGTATGGACTCTGGGGCCAACGTCCTGACTTTC	CASSMDSGANVLTF
TRBV4-3	TRBD1	TRBJ1-3	TGCGCCAGCAGCCTGACAGGGGGCAGAAACACCATATATTTT	CASSLTGGRNTIYF
TRBV11-2	TRBD1	TRBJ1-1	TGTGCCAGCAGCTCCGGTCCCGGGACAGGCTACGCTGAAGCTTTCTTT	CASSSGPGTGYAEAFF
TRBV6-5	TRBD1	TRBJ1-4	TGTGCCAGCAGCCGGACAGGGGCGGGGGGAAAACTGTTTTTT	CASSRTGAGGKLFF
TRBV6-1	TRBD1	TRBJ2-2	TGTGCCAGCAGCCCGGGACAGACGCCTCGCGGGGAGCTGTTTTTT	CASSPGQTPRGELFF
TRBV6-5	NA	TRBJ1-3	TGTGCCAGCGTAGGGAGTGGAAACACCATATATTTT	CASVGSGNTIYF
TRBV9	NA	TRBJ1-2	TGTGCCAGCAGCGTAGGGGCCCCGGGCCTCGCTGGCTACACCTTC	CASSVGAPGLAGYTF
TRBV2	NA	TRBJ2-7	TGTGCCAGCAGTGTTAATTTCTACGAGCAGTACTTC	CASSVNFYEQYF
TRBV2	TRBD1	TRBJ2-7	TGTGCCAGCAGTGAAGCGGGACAGGGGGCTTACGAGCAGTACTTC	CASSEAGQGAYEQYF
TRBV4-1	NA	TRBJ1-1	TGCGCCAGCAGCCAAAAGGGGAGGGGGACAAACACTGAAGCTTTCTTT	CASSQKGRGTNTEAFF
TRBV28	TRBD2	TRBJ2-1	TGTGCCAGCAGTTCTAGCGGGGGGCCATACAATGAGCAGTTCTTC	CASSSSGGPYNEQFF
TRBV7-9	NA	TRBJ1-1	TGTGCCAGCAGCTTAAGTCGTGATACAGCTGAAGCTTTCTTT	CASSLSRDTAEAFF